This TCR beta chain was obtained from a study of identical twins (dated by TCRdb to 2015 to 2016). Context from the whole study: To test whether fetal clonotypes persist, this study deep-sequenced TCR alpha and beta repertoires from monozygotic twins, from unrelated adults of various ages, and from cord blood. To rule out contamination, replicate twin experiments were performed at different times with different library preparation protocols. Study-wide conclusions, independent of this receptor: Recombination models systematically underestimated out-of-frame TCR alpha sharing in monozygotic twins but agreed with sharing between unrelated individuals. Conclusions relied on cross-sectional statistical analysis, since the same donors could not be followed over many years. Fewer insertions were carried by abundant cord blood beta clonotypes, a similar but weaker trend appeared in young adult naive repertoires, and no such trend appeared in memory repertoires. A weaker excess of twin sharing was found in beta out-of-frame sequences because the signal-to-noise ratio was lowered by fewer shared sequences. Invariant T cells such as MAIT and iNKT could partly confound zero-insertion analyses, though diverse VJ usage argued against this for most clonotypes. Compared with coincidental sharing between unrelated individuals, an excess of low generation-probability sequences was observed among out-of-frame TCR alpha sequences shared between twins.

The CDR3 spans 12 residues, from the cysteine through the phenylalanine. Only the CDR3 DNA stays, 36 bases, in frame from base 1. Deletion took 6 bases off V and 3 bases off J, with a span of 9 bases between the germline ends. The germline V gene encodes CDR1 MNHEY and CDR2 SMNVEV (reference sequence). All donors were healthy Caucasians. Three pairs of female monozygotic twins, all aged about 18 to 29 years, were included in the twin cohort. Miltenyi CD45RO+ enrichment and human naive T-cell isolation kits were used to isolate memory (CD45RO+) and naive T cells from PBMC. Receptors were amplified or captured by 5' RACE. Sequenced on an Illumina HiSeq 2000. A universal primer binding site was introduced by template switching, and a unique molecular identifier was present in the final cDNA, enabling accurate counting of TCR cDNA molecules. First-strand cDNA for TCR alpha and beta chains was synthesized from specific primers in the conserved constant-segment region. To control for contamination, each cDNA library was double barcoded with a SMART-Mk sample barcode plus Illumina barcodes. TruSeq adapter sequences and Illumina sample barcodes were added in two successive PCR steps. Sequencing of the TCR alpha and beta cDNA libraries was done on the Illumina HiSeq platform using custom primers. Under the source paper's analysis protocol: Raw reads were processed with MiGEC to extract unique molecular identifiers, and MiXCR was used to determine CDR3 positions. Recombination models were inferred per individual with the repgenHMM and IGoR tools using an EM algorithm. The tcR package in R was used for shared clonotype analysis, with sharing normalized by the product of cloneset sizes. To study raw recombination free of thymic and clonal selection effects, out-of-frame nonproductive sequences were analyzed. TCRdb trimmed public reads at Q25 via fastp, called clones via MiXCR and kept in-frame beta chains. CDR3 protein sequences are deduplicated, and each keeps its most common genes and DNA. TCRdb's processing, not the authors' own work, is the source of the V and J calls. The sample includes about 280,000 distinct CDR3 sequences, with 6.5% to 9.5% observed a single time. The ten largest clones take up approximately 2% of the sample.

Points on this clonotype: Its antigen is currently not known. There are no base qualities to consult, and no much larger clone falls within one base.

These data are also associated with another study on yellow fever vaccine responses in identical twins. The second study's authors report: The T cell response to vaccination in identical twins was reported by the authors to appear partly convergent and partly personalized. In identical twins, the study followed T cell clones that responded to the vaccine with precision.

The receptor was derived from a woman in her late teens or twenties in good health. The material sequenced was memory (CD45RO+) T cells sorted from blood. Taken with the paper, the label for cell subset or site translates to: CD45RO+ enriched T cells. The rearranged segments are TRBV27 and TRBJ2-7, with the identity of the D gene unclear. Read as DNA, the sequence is TGTGCCAGCAGGGAGTCTAGCTACGAGCAGTACTTC. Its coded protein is CASRESSYEQYF.